These T cell receptor beta chains were read from a single sample in a study of early stage breast cancer tumors. Method: immunoSEQ multiplex PCR; TCRdb's copy keeps in-frame clones and lacks some. The sample includes fewer than 90,000 clones, 65% to 85% of them seen just once. The source material was blood. The receptors shown here come from a person in their sixties or seventies with breast cancer. Each CDR3 is given without its conserved first and last residue.

v_call: TRBV28; cdr3_aa: ASSPMGLPLGTDTQY
v_call: TRBV6-5; cdr3_aa: ASTATGGTSNEQF
v_call: TRBV11-1; cdr3_aa: ASTLRAGVTEAF
v_call: TRBV5-1; cdr3_aa: ASSLDRLSSGNTIY
v_call: TRBV7-9; cdr3_aa: ASSSTGGAQQY
v_call: TRBV29-1; cdr3_aa: SVYLAKIGSYEQY
v_call: TRBV18; cdr3_aa: ASSMGQNYGYT
v_call: TRBV30; cdr3_aa: AWSVVGGGYT
v_call: TRBV19; cdr3_aa: ASSHRDADGYT
v_call: TRBV5-1; cdr3_aa: ASSLSGGRTGELF
v_call: TRBV28; cdr3_aa: ASSFAGYYGYT
v_call: TRBV9; cdr3_aa: ASSVNLGTEAF
v_call: TRBV5-5; cdr3_aa: ASSSTTGGRDTEAF
v_call: TRBV30; cdr3_aa: AWTGAYGYT
v_call: TRBV6-6; cdr3_aa: ASSRGGGEQY
v_call: TRBV7-2; cdr3_aa: ASSSSEGEGSGGYT
v_call: TRBV5-6; cdr3_aa: ASSLVFLTGAYEQY
v_call: TRBV2; cdr3_aa: ASSEDRVLHGQPQH
v_call: TRBV5-5; cdr3_aa: ASSLEESGTQY
v_call: TRBV5-5; cdr3_aa: ASSLEGRGETQY
v_call: TRBV5-8; cdr3_aa: ASSGTGNQPQH
v_call: TRBV5-5; cdr3_aa: ASSPRQGTGYEQY
v_call: TRBV28; cdr3_aa: ASTPSLISAYGYT
v_call: TRBV27; cdr3_aa: ASSLDPTRRETQY
v_call: TRBV5-1; cdr3_aa: ASRDLRGQGNEQY
v_call: TRBV19; cdr3_aa: ASSPPPGANVLT
v_call: TRBV6-4; cdr3_aa: ASSGAPGQGQDTQY
v_call: TRBV5-1; cdr3_aa: ASSLAQEETQY
v_call: TRBV28; cdr3_aa: ASSLGHLSGNTIY
v_call: TRBV6-5; cdr3_aa: ASNRDSANQETQY
v_call: TRBV6-1; cdr3_aa: ASSEGRPTGYEKLF
v_call: TRBV28; cdr3_aa: ASSSSGRETQY
v_call: TRBV11-2; cdr3_aa: ASSGRGILGGINSYEQY
v_call: TRBV6-5; cdr3_aa: ASSSSGPSGEQY
v_call: TRBV13; cdr3_aa: ASSLRGAAHEQY
v_call: TRBV6-6; cdr3_aa: ASSIQETQY
v_call: TRBV27; cdr3_aa: ASSVRQGRIYEQY
v_call: TRBV29-1; cdr3_aa: SVTASSYEQY
v_call: TRBV7-9; cdr3_aa: ASSSGAGNTIY
v_call: TRBV7-9; cdr3_aa: ASSLGGSGNQPQH
v_call: TRBV18; cdr3_aa: ASSSSRGNEQY